The table lists the clone carrying this T cell receptor (beta chain) with a count of one. Its antigen is not known. The record originates from a study of PD-1 blockade in classical Hodgkin lymphoma. Study results and caveats: Compared with baseline, CD4+ but not CD8+ TCR diversity had risen significantly by C4D1.

The time point is: cycle 4 day 1 (C4D1), after 6 weeks of nivolumab. All patients experienced relapse after autologous stem cell transplantation, and brentuximab vedotin exposure was variable. Using immunoSEQ multiplex PCR, the repertoire was profiled, and TCRdb retains in-frame clones only, with some absent. Seen here are 90,000 or so clones, over 75% observed once, and the top ten hold 9.4%. The CDR3 covers 16 residues. V gave up 5 bases and J gave up 3 bases; unmatched junction bases: 6. Germline values: CDR1 KGHSH, CDR2 LQKENI. The V and J genes are TRBV18 and TRBJ2-7, with TRBD2 matching 14 bases. This material consisted of peripheral blood mononuclear cells (PBMCs), taken before the fourth cycle of nivolumab. This receptor was identified in a human donor with classical Hodgkin lymphoma. The CDR3 DNA reads as TGTGCCAGCTCAGGGACTAGCGGGAGCGGCAGCTACGAGCAGTACTTC. It translates to CASSGTSGSGSYEQYF.